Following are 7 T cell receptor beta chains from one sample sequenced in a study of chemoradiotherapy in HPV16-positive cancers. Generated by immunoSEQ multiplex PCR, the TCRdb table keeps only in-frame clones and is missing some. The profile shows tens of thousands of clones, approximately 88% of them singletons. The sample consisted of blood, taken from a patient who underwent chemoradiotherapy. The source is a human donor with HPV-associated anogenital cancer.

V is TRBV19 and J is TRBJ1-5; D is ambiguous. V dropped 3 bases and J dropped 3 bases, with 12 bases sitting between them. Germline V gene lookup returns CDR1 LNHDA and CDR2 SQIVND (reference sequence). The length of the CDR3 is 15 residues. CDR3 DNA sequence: TGTGCCAGTAGTATCCCAACAGCTTACAATCAGCCCCAGCATTTT. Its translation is CASSIPTAYNQPQHF.

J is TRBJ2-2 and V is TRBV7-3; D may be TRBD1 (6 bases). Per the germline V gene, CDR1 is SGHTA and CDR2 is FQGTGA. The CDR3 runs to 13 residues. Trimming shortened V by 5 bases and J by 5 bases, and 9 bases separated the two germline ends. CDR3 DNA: TGTGCCAGCAGCCTACAGGGAACCGGGGAGCTGTTTTTT. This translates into CASSLQGTGELFF. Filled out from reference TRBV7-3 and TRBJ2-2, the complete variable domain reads GAGVSQTPSNKVTEKGKYVELRCDPISGHTALYWYRQSLGQGPEFLIYFQGTGAADDSGLPNDRFFAVRPEGSVSTLKIQRTERGDSAVYLCASSLQGTGELFFGEGSRLTVL.

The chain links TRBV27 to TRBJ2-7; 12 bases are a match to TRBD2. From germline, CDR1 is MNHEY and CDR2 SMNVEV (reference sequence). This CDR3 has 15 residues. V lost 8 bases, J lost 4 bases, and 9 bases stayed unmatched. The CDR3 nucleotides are TGTGCCAGCCGGGCCTGGACTAGCGGGATATACGAGCAGTACTTC. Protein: CASRAWTSGIYEQYF.

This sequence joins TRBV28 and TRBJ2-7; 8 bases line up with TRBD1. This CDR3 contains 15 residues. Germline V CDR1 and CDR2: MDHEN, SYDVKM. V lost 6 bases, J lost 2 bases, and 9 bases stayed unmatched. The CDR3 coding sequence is TGTGCCAGCAGCCCGTCAGGGGGCTACACCTACGAGCAGTACTTC. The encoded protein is CASSPSGGYTYEQYF. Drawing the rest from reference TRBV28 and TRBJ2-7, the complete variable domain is DVKVTQSSRYLVKRTGEKVFLECVQDMDHENMFWYRQDPGLGLRLIYFSYDVKMKEKGDIPEGYSVSREKKERFSLILESASTNQTSMYLCASSPSGGYTYEQYFGPGTRLTVT.

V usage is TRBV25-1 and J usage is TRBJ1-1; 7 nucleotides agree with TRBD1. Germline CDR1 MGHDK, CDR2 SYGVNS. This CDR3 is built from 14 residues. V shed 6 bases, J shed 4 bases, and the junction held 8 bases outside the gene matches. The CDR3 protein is CASSENRGSTEAFF. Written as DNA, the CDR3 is TGTGCCAGCAGCGAAAACAGGGGCAGCACTGAAGCTTTCTTT.

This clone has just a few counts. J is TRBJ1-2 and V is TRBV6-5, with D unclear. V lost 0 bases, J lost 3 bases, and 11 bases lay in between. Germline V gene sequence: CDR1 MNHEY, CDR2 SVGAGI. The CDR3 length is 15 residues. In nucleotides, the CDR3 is TGTGCCAGCAGTTACTCGTATCCCATGGACTATGGCTACACCTTC. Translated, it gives CASSYSYPMDYGYTF.

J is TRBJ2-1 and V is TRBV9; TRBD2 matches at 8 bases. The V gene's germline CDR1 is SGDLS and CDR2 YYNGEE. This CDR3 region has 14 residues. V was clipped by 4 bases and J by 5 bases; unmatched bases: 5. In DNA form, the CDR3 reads TGTGCCAGCAGCCCGACTAGCGAAAACAATGAGCAGTTCTTC. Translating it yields CASSPTSENNEQFF. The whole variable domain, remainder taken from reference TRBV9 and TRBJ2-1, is DSGVTQTPKHLITATGQRVTLRCSPRSGDLSVYWYQQSLDQGLQFLIQYYNGEERAKGNILERFSAQQFPDLHSELNLSSLELGDSALYFCASSPTSENNEQFFGPGTRLTVL.